The 29 T cell receptor beta chains in this list originate from one sample, sequenced in a study of OX40 agonist ivuxolimab in advanced cancers. The assay was immunoSEQ multiplex PCR, and TCRdb's table has in-frame clones only and misses some. The data hold tens of thousands of clones, with 91% observed a single time. The material sequenced was CD4+ or CD8+ T cells sorted from blood, taken in a trial of the OX40 agonist ivuxolimab. These TCRs come from an adult with an advanced solid tumor such as melanoma, head and neck, liver or kidney cancer.

This chain links TRBV6-6 with TRBJ1-5; D might be TRBD1 (5 bases). The CDR3 loop spans 14 amino acids. Germline CDR1 MNHNY, CDR2 SVGAGI (reference sequence). V was clipped by 5 bases and J by 5 bases, with 13 bases between them. CDR3: CASSRFREDQPQHF. The CDR3 DNA reads as TGTGCCAGCAGTCGTTTCAGGGAAGATCAGCCCCAGCATTTT.

This chain joins TRBV25-1 and TRBJ2-7; 9 bases fit TRBD1. The CDR3 loop spans 13 amino acids. Per the germline V gene, CDR1 is MGHDK and CDR2 is SYGVNS. The V gene end was trimmed by 5 bases and the J gene end by 7 bases; junction bases not matched to a gene: 6. The CDR3 nucleotides are TGTGCCAGCAGTATAACAGGGGGCCTTGAGCAGTACGTC. Translation: CASSITGGLEQYV.

The chain joins TRBV6-4 to TRBJ2-3; 9 nucleotides line up with TRBD2. Trimming took 3 bases from V and 2 from J; bases not matched to a gene: 6. The length of the CDR3 is 16 residues. Germline lookup yields CDR1 MRHNA and CDR2 SNTAGT. The CDR3 DNA follows: TGTGCCAGCAGTGAGGCCAGCGGGGGGCACACAGATACGCAGTATTTT. As protein: CASSEASGGHTDTQYF.

The chain employs TRBV4-1 and TRBJ1-5; no firm D call. Germline CDR1 MGHRA, CDR2 YSYEKL. The CDR3 runs 14 residues. V lost 6 bases and J 8 bases, leaving 17 bases between the germline ends. CDR3 residues: CASRALGYGEPQHF. DNA for the CDR3: TGCGCCAGCAGGGCTTTAGGGTATGGGGAGCCCCAGCATTTT.

J is TRBJ2-7 and V is TRBV6-5; D is unclear. Germline V CDR1 and CDR2: MNHEY, SVGAGI. The germline V and J ends were trimmed by 0 bases and 4 bases, with 7 bases remaining between them. The CDR3 runs 13 residues. The CDR3 DNA reads as TGTGCCAGCAGTTACTCCGCTGGGTACGAGCAGTACGTC. This encodes CASSYSAGYEQYV.

This clone is a singleton in its sample. The chain employs TRBV6-5 and TRBJ2-4, with TRBD1 identical over 8 bases. The V and J ends lost 7 bases and 6 bases, in that order; junction bases with no gene match: 11. Germline CDR1 is MNHEY and CDR2 is SVGAGI. The CDR3 has 15 residues. The DNA of the CDR3 is TGTGCCAGCAATATAGGACGGGACAGGCGAAACATTCAGTACTTC. The encoded protein is CASNIGRDRRNIQYF.

The chain couples TRBV7-9 to TRBJ1-1; the match to TRBD1 covers 9 bases. CDR1 SEHNR and CDR2 FQNEAQ come from the germline V gene (reference sequence). Trimming took 1 base from V and 0 from J; bases not matched to a gene: 3. The CDR3 is 16 amino acids. DNA for the CDR3: TGTGCCAGCAGCTTAGACAGGGGGCTATTGAACACTGAAGCTTTCTTT. Protein product: CASSLDRGLLNTEAFF.

The V call is TRBV28, the J call TRBJ1-6; D gene ambiguous. Germline-derived CDR1 and CDR2 are MDHEN and SYDVKM. There are 16 residues in the CDR3. With 5 bases removed from V and 9 bases from J, the gap between germline ends came to 20 bases. The CDR3 coding sequence is TGTGCCAGCAGTCCCCATAGTTTCTTATGGGGTTCACCCCTCCACTTT. Protein sequence: CASSPHSFLWGSPLHF.

J is TRBJ1-1 and V is TRBV10-3; D gene ambiguous. The germline gives CDR1 ENHRY, CDR2 SYGVKD. The CDR3 is made up of 13 amino acids. V was clipped by 3 bases and J by 3 bases, with 8 bases between them. CDR3 residues: CAISDEWDTEAFF. As DNA, the CDR3 is TGTGCCATCAGTGATGAGTGGGACACTGAAGCTTTCTTT.

The V and J genes are TRBV7-9 and TRBJ1-4; the match to TRBD1 covers 7 bases. This CDR3 has 15 residues. V shed 5 bases and J 6 bases; nucleotides not matched to a gene: 9. Germline V lookup: CDR1 SEHNR, CDR2 FQNEAQ (reference sequence). The CDR3 bases are TGTGCCAGCAGCCTTCTTTCAGGGGGGGATGAAAAACTGTTTTTT. Amino acids: CASSLLSGGDEKLFF.

The chain joins TRBV5-4 to TRBJ1-3; D not certain. The CDR3 length is 15 residues. The germline V gene has CDR1 SGHNT and CDR2 YYREEE (reference sequence). V gave up 0 bases and J gave up 0 bases, with 7 bases separating them. The CDR3 loop reads CASSLAESSGNTIYF. The CDR3 DNA sequence: TGTGCCAGCAGCTTGGCGGAAAGCTCTGGAAACACCATATATTTT.

This rearrangement joins TRBV5-1 to TRBJ1-4; no clear D gene. This CDR3 contains 14 residues. CDR1 and CDR2 (germline): SGHRS, YFSETQ. V dropped 7 bases and J dropped 4 bases, with 14 bases sitting between them. DNA for the CDR3: TGCGCCAGCCAGGCCGGTGGGTATAATGAAAAACTGTTTTTT. Amino acids: CASQAGGYNEKLFF.

This clone was observed a few times. This chain joins TRBV6-4 and TRBJ2-3, with a weak D call TRBD2 (5 bases). The V and J ends lost 0 bases and 0 bases respectively, with 7 bases between them. The CDR3 length is 15 residues. The germline gives CDR1 MRHNA, CDR2 SNTAGT. The CDR3 region has the DNA TGTGCCAGCAGTGACTCTAGGACTAGCACAGATACGCAGTATTTT. It translates to CASSDSRTSTDTQYF.

The chain couples TRBV6-5 to TRBJ1-5; no definite D call. Germline V gene sequence: CDR1 MNHEY, CDR2 SVGAGI. The CDR3 consists of 10 residues. V lost 8 bases and J lost 7, with 6 bases in between. The CDR3 loop is CASGGQPQHF. CDR3 in DNA: TGTGCCAGCGGCGGGCAGCCCCAGCATTTT.

In the case of this clone: At one end, the junction sequence differs from germline, possibly due to a read error. The chain carries TRBV6-6 and TRBJ2-7; 8 positions match TRBD2. Looked up from germline, CDR1 is MNHNY and CDR2 is SVGAGI (reference sequence). The CDR3 runs 16 residues. The CDR3 is CASSYLSIGRAGEQYF. The CDR3 bases are TGTGCCAGCAGCTACTTATCTATCGGGAGGGCCGGCGAGCAGTACTTC.

This clone was seen just once. The chain links TRBV29-1 to TRBJ2-2, with TRBD2 matching over 7 bases. CDR3 length: 13 residues. In germline, CDR1 is SQVTM, CDR2 ANQGSEA. V dropped 6 bases and J dropped 0; count of bases not matched to a gene: 1. CDR3 DNA sequence: TGCAGCGTGGGGGGGACGAACACCGGGGAGCTGTTTTTT. Translation: CSVGGTNTGELFF.

CDR3 loop: CASSSANEQFF. DNA of the CDR3: TGTGCCAGCAGCTCGGCCAATGAGCAGTTCTTC. The chain combines TRBV5-6 with TRBJ2-1; D not resolved. Germline CDR1 is SGHDT and CDR2 is YYEEEE. V lost 3 bases, J lost 6 bases, and 4 bases lay in between. The CDR3 length is 11 residues.

This chain connects TRBV5-6 to TRBJ2-1; the D is unclear. V was shortened by 0 bases and J by 7 bases, with 8 bases between the two germline ends. The CDR3 is 13 residues long. Germline V lookup: CDR1 SGHDT, CDR2 YYEEEE. The CDR3 protein is CASSLALGNEQFF. The DNA for the CDR3 is TGTGCCAGCAGCTTGGCGTTGGGAAATGAGCAGTTCTTC.

The chain is built from TRBV13 and TRBJ2-5, with 9 bases that match TRBD1. The CDR3 contains 15 residues. The trim removed 5 bases at V and 2 bases at J, leaving 6 bases unmatched. Per germline, CDR1 PRHDT and CDR2 FYEKMQ (reference sequence). For the CDR3, the DNA is TGTGCCAGCAGCCAGGGACAGGGCGGTCAAGAGACCCAGTACTTC. Translating gives CASSQGQGGQETQYF. Combining the CDR3 with reference TRBV13 and TRBJ2-5 gives the whole variable domain AAGVIQSPRHLIKEKRETATLKCYPIPRHDTVYWYQQGPGQDPQFLISFYEKMQSDKGSIPDRFSAQQFSDYHSELNMSSLELGDSALYFCASSQGQGGQETQYFGPGTRLLVL.

V gene TRBV4-1 combines with J gene TRBJ1-1; D might be TRBD1 (5 bases). Germline CDR1 and CDR2: MGHRA and YSYEKL. The CDR3 is 14 amino acids. V shed 0 bases and J shed 4 bases, with 9 bases lying between them. In nucleotides, the CDR3 is TGCGCCAGCAGCCAAGAGGGGGACGGCACTGAAGCTTTCTTT. It translates to CASSQEGDGTEAFF.

The chain has TRBV30 and TRBJ2-5; D remains ambiguous. CDR3 size: 13 residues. The germline V gene has CDR1 GTSNPN and CDR2 SVGIG (reference sequence). Trimming took 2 bases from V and 3 from J, leaving 10 bases between them. The CDR3 reads CAWSSGLEETQYF. CDR3 in DNA: TGTGCCTGGAGTTCGGGCCTAGAAGAGACCCAGTACTTC.

V is TRBV28 and J is TRBJ1-1; 8 bases map to TRBD1. In germline, CDR1 is MDHEN, CDR2 SYDVKM. CDR3 length: 17 residues. Trimming removed 1 base from V and 4 bases from J; junction bases left unmatched: 11. The CDR3 sequence is CASSLFVGQGDVTEAFF. CDR3 coding DNA: TGTGCCAGCAGTTTATTCGTAGGACAGGGAGATGTCACTGAAGCTTTCTTT.

Written as DNA, the CDR3 is TGCGCCAGCAGGGGGCAGGGGGCTAACTATGGCTACACCTTC. It specifies CASRGQGANYGYTF. The chain links TRBV5-1 to TRBJ1-2, with 7 bases identical to TRBD1. The ends lost 5 bases at V and 0 bases at J; junction bases unmatched: 4. Germline values: CDR1 SGHRS, CDR2 YFSETQ. The CDR3 consists of 14 residues.

This chain links TRBV27 with TRBJ2-1, with D hard to call. The CDR3 runs 13 residues. Per germline, CDR1 MNHEY and CDR2 SMNVEV (reference sequence). Deletions cut 3 bases from V and 5 bases from J, with 8 bases between. The CDR3 DNA reads TGTGCCAGCAGTTTCAACCTTAACAATGAGCAGTTCTTC. This gives the protein CASSFNLNNEQFF.

This chain links TRBV9 with TRBJ2-1, with 14 bases identical to TRBD2. CDR3 size: 14 residues. Germline V gives CDR1 SGDLS, CDR2 YYNGEE. Trimming at V came to 7 bases and at J to 9 bases, leaving 6 bases not matched to a gene. CDR3 sequence: CASGGLAGVREQFF. As DNA, the CDR3 is TGTGCCAGCGGGGGACTAGCGGGAGTTCGTGAGCAGTTCTTC.

The V gene is TRBV9, the J gene TRBJ2-3; 9 bases match TRBD2. The V segment lost 4 bases and the J segment 0 bases; nucleotides outside the gene matches: 6. Germline V CDR1 and CDR2: SGDLS, YYNGEE. This CDR3 contains 16 residues. CDR3 coding DNA: TGTGCCAGCAGCATATGGGCGGGGGGGAGCACAGATACGCAGTATTTT. It codes for CASSIWAGGSTDTQYF.

The chain combines TRBV7-6 with TRBJ2-3; 9 nucleotides line up with TRBD2. With 5 bases clipped from V and 0 bases from J, the junction kept 18 bases outside the gene matches. This CDR3 is built from 20 residues. Germline V gives CDR1 SGHVS, CDR2 FNYEAQ. The CDR3: CASSPQAGGSGGSSTDTQYF. The CDR3 nucleotides are TGTGCCAGCAGCCCCCAGGCGGGGGGTAGCGGGGGCTCGAGCACAGATACGCAGTATTTT.

The V and J genes are TRBV9 and TRBJ2-1, with D perhaps matching TRBD1 (6 bases). The germline CDR1 and CDR2 sequences are SGDLS and YYNGEE. V gave up 0 bases and J gave up 2 bases, with 9 bases separating them. CDR3 size: 15 residues. For the CDR3, the DNA is TGTGCCAGCAGCGTAGTGGCAGGGGCCTACAATGAGCAGTTCTTC. It encodes CASSVVAGAYNEQFF.

The chain links TRBV6-6 to TRBJ2-3; D remains ambiguous. CDR1 MNHNY and CDR2 SVGAGI come from the germline V gene (reference sequence). Trimming cost V 5 bases and J 11 bases, with 17 bases left between them. The CDR3 is 13 amino acids. The CDR3 protein is CASSPNPGAKQYF. The CDR3 DNA reads TGTGCCAGCAGTCCTAATCCGGGTGCGAAGCAGTATTTT.